These 5 T cell receptor beta chains were all obtained from the same sample, sequenced in a study of technical replicates of blood from a few donors. The protocol was immunoSEQ multiplex PCR, while the TCRdb copy is restricted to in-frame clones and leaves out a portion. The table records about 68,000 clones, approximately 97% of them present only once. The sample taken for sequencing was T cells isolated from PBMCs. The receptors shown here come from a human donor in good health.

The rearrangement links TRBV18 to TRBJ2-1, with 14 positions matching TRBD2. The CDR3 consists of 16 residues. Trimming took 2 bases from V and 8 from J; bases not matched to a gene: 5. CDR1 and CDR2 (germline): KGHSH, LQKENI. CDR3: CASSPFGTSGSDEQFF. The DNA for the CDR3 is TGTGCCAGCTCACCATTCGGGACTAGCGGGAGCGATGAGCAGTTCTTC.

The chain joins TRBV30 to TRBJ2-7, with TRBD2 as a possible D gene (5 bases). The CDR3 consists of 14 residues. The germline CDR1 and CDR2 sequences are GTSNPN and SVGIG (reference sequence). V dropped 0 bases and J dropped 2 bases, with 11 bases sitting between them. CDR3 nucleotide sequence: TGTGCCTGGAGTGTCAGGACGGGAACCTACGAGCAGTACTTC. As protein: CAWSVRTGTYEQYF.

The chain couples TRBV28 to TRBJ2-6; D is perhaps TRBD2 (6 bases). This CDR3 region has 18 residues. Germline V gene data show CDR1 as MDHEN and CDR2 as SYDVKM. The germline V and J ends were trimmed by 7 bases and 2 bases, with 21 bases remaining between them. The CDR3 nucleotides are TGTGCCAGCACTTCAGGCGGGGTTTGGAGTCCTGGGGCCAACGTCCTGACTTTC. Amino acids: CASTSGGVWSPGANVLTF.

This chain links TRBV21-1 with TRBJ1-3. TRBV21-1 is listed as a pseudogene. The CDR3 loop spans 13 amino acids. CDR3 sequence: CASTLASGNTIYF. CDR3 in DNA: TGTGCCAGTACTTTAGCATCTGGAAACACCATATATTTT.

In DNA form, the CDR3 reads TGTGCCAGCAGCCTCAGGGGGAGTGGACGTTACGAGCAGTACTTC. Protein sequence: CASSLRGSGRYEQYF. The chain is built from TRBV13 and TRBJ2-7, with 7 bases aligning to TRBD1. CDR3 size: 15 residues. With V trimmed by 5 bases and J by 4 bases, 11 bases remained unmatched. Germline assignment: CDR1 PRHDT and CDR2 FYEKMQ (reference sequence).